The next 3 T cell receptor beta chains were all read from a single sample in a study of shared clonotypes between healthy human individuals. Using immunoSEQ multiplex PCR, the repertoire was profiled, and TCRdb retains in-frame clones only, with some absent. This table holds more than 2 million clones, 85% to 95% found once. Sequenced: naive CD4+ T cells sorted from blood. This sample's subset: CD45RA+ positively selected. These receptors came from a man between 18 and 29 years old in good health.

A single count supports this clone. CDR3 sequence: CASTPGGAGNEQFF. The CDR3 DNA reads TGTGCCAGCACCCCGGGGGGGGCAGGGAATGAGCAGTTCTTC. The rearrangement links TRBV7-9 to TRBJ2-1; 8 nucleotides align to TRBD2. V shed 7 bases and J 7 bases; nucleotides not matched to a gene: 9. Germline V gives CDR1 SEHNR, CDR2 FQNEAQ (reference sequence). The CDR3 is 14 amino acids.

This clone was seen only once. The V and J genes are TRBV2 and TRBJ2-7; D is unclear. Trimming stripped 6 bases from V and 5 bases from J, with 14 bases between. This CDR3 has 13 residues. Germline V gene lookup returns CDR1 SNHLY and CDR2 FYNNEI. CDR3 residues: CASSGNLGNEQYF. Here the CDR3 DNA reads TGTGCCAGCAGCGGAAATCTGGGTAACGAGCAGTACTTC.

The chain uses TRBV2 and TRBJ1-4, with TRBD1 matching over 11 bases. Per germline, CDR1 SNHLY and CDR2 FYNNEI. After removal of 5 bases from V and 8 bases from J, the junction contained 4 bases not matched to a gene. The CDR3 has 14 amino acids. This CDR3 reads CASSLDRGLEKLFF. CDR3 coding DNA: TGTGCCAGCAGTTTGGACAGGGGGCTGGAAAAACTGTTTTTT.